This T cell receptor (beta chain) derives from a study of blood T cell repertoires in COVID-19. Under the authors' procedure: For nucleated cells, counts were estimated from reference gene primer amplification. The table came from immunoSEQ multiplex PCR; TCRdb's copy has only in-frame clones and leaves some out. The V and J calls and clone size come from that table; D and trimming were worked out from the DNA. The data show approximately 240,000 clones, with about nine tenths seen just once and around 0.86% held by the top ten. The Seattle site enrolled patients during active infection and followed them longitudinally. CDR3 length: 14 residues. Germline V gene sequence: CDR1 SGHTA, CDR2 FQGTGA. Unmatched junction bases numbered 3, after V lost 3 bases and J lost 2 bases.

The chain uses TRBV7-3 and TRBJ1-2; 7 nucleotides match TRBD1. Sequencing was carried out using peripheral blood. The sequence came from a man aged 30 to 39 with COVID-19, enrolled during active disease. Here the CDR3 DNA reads TGTGCCAGCAGCTTGTCGGGACAGAACTATGGCTACACCTTC. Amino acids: CASSLSGQNYGYTF.